Reported below is one T cell receptor (beta chain). Its antigen is not known. The data were obtained in a study of cytomegalovirus exposure and HLA in healthy donors. General study points: The classifier reportedly diagnosed cytomegalovirus status with high sensitivity and specificity. In vitro checks showed that three CMV-associated chains really do target CMV antigens. The authors enumerated 150 to 200 TCR beta chains as linked to cytomegalovirus. Most TCR sequences proved rare, with some public TCRs found in many donors.

TCRdb's table, derived via immunoSEQ multiplex PCR, lists solely in-frame clones and lacks some. Of under 300,000 clones in the sample, around 86% were seen once. Germline V gives CDR1 SGHVS, CDR2 FQNEAQ. V dropped 6 bases and J dropped 0; count of bases not matched to a gene: 13. The CDR3 covers 17 residues. Sample: PBMCs. This clonotype originated in a woman aged 25 to 39 in good health and CMV-seropositive. This chain uses TRBV7-8 with TRBJ1-1, with TRBD1 identical over 7 bases. DNA for the CDR3: TGTGCCAGCAGTAAGATAACCGGGACAGCCTTGAACACTGAAGCTTTCTTT. Protein: CASSKITGTALNTEAFF.